What follows is one T cell receptor (beta chain) and its context. This specimen belongs to a study of CD8+ T cells in alopecia areata. Germline V gene lookup returns CDR1 SGHDT and CDR2 YYEEEE. This CDR3 comprises 17 residues. The J segment lost 1 base and the V segment lost 3 bases, leaving 7 bases of the junction unmatched. RNA, once extracted, was reverse transcribed into cDNA for use as the sequencing template. The data were produced by immunoSEQ multiplex PCR, yet TCRdb's version contains in-frame clones alone and is incomplete. The sample lists over 150,000 clones, over 55% occurring once. The chain links TRBV5-6 to TRBJ2-1; 10 positions agree with TRBD2. This sequence was found in a human donor with alopecia areata. Sequenced here: CD4+ T cells sorted from blood, sampled at week 0. CDR3: CASSSQRGGQSYNEQFF. The CDR3 DNA is TGTGCCAGCAGCTCCCAGCGGGGGGGCCAGTCCTACAATGAGCAGTTCTTC.